This T cell receptor (beta chain) was retrieved from a study of shared clonotypes between healthy human individuals. Broader study findings: Compared with memory subsets, naive subsets generally had larger estimated richness. Naive CD4 clonotype sharing across four donors was around 5%.

Researchers partitioned CD4+ cells into CD45RA+ naive and CD45RA-negative memory subsets. Genomic DNA per cell subset filled all wells of several immunoSEQ plates. TCRdb keeps only in-frame clones here, not all; method: immunoSEQ multiplex PCR. The sample yields approximately 620,000 clones, almost 97% seen once. Germline V gives CDR1 SGHRS, CDR2 YFSETQ. There are 13 residues in the CDR3. V was pared by 5 bases and J by 2 bases, with 9 bases between. A remark on this clone: What it binds is unknown.

This sequence originates from a woman in her twenties or thirties in good health. Sequenced material: naive CD4+ T cells sorted from blood. Subset defined: CD45RA+ positively selected. The chain recombines TRBV5-1 with TRBJ2-3, with no clear D. The CDR3 coding sequence is TGCGCCAGCAGTCCACGTGACACAGATACGCAGTATTTT. Its protein product is CASSPRDTDTQYF.